A single sample is the source of the 30 T cell receptor beta chains below, sequenced in a study of blood T cell repertoires in COVID-19 (dated by TCRdb to 2020 to 2022). Library preparation employed the immunoSEQ multiplex PCR assay. This is the immuneACCESS table as TCRdb keeps it, with only in-frame sequences that have V and J called. A part of the clones is gone; compared with another copy, unresolved V genes explain less than half, and the rest is unexplained. The sample contains about 98,000 clones, 80% to 95% of them found a single time. The leading ten clones occupy approximately 1.9% of the sample. The sequenced sample consisted of peripheral blood. All receptors come from a woman in her 50s with COVID-19, enrolled during active disease.

V and J are TRBV6-1 and TRBJ1-4; TRBD1 aligns across 7 bases. V shed 8 bases and J 3 bases; nucleotides not matched to a gene: 9. Germline loops: CDR1 MNHNS, CDR2 SASEGT. The CDR3 spans 15 residues. This CDR3 reads CASLENRGPNEKLFF. DNA of the CDR3: TGTGCCAGCTTAGAGAACAGGGGACCTAATGAAAAACTGTTTTTT.

The chain joins TRBV5-1 to TRBJ2-1; 8 bases map to TRBD2. Germline V gene data show CDR1 as SGHRS and CDR2 as YFSETQ. V lost 2 bases, J lost 0 bases, and 7 bases stayed unmatched. This CDR3 comprises 17 residues. CDR3: CASSLPAGGGSYNEQFF. Written as DNA, the CDR3 is TGCGCCAGCAGCTTACCTGCCGGGGGGGGCTCCTACAATGAGCAGTTCTTC. The full variable domain, completed using reference TRBV5-1 and TRBJ2-1, is KAGVTQTPRYLIKTRGQQVTLSCSPISGHRSVSWYQQTPGQGLQFLFEYFSETQRNKGNFPGRFSGRQFSNSRSEMNVSTLELGDSALYLCASSLPAGGGSYNEQFFGPGTRLTVL.

The rearrangement uses TRBV2 and TRBJ1-1; D is perhaps TRBD1 (6 bases). The CDR3 covers 12 residues. Germline lookup yields CDR1 SNHLY and CDR2 FYNNEI. Trimming stripped 6 bases from V and 4 bases from J, with 9 bases between. The CDR3 DNA reads as TGTGCCAGCAGCACAGGGTTCACTGAAGCTTTCTTT. Residues: CASSTGFTEAFF.

About this clone: Other DNA sequences of this sample code for an identical CDR3. J is TRBJ1-2 and V is TRBV28, with D possibly TRBD1 on 5 matching bases. This CDR3 comprises 14 residues. CDR1 is MDHEN, CDR2 SYDVKM, per germline. V lost 5 bases and J lost 4, with 14 bases in between. DNA for the CDR3: TGTGCCAGCAGTCCCCCGCAGGGAAGCTATGGCTACACCTTC. This sequence encodes CASSPPQGSYGYTF.

V gene TRBV24-1 combines with J gene TRBJ1-2; D gene uncertain. V was cut by 10 bases and J by 7 bases, with 6 bases left in between. CDR1 is KGHDR and CDR2 is SFDVKD in the germline V gene. The CDR3 extends over 9 amino acids. CDR3 protein: CATPVGYTF. DNA for the CDR3: TGTGCCACGCCGGTTGGCTACACCTTC.

V is TRBV3-1 (or the pseudogene TRBV3-2) and J is TRBJ2-5; no definite D call. CDR1 and CDR2 (germline): LGHDT, YNNKEL (reference sequence). The CDR3 spans 14 residues. V lost 4 bases, J lost 4 bases, and 13 bases lay in between. The CDR3 is CASSPLARRETQYF. The CDR3 region has the DNA TGTGCCAGCAGCCCATTAGCACGACGAGAGACCCAGTACTTC.

The CDR3 DNA is TGTGCCAGTACCTCGGGAGGGGGCATCGGTTCACCCCTCCACTTT. The encoded protein is CASTSGGGIGSPLHF. The chain has TRBV19 and TRBJ1-6; 7 bases match TRBD1. V lost 7 bases, J lost 9 bases, and 12 bases stayed unmatched. CDR3 length: 15 amino acids. Germline CDR1 is LNHDA and CDR2 is SQIVND (reference sequence).

The rearrangement links TRBV5-5 to TRBJ1-2; 10 bases map to TRBD1. Germline assignment: CDR1 SGHKS and CDR2 YYEKEE (reference sequence). There are 13 residues in the CDR3. The ends lost 4 bases at V and 7 bases at J; junction bases unmatched: 4. The CDR3 region is CASSPTGGAGYTF. The CDR3 nucleotides read TGTGCCAGCAGCCCGACAGGGGGCGCTGGCTACACCTTC.

The rearrangement joins TRBV19 to TRBJ1-6; 7 positions agree with TRBD1. With 5 bases clipped from V and 0 bases from J, the junction kept 7 bases outside the gene matches. This CDR3 comprises 17 residues. Germline V gene sequence: CDR1 LNHDA, CDR2 SQIVND (reference sequence). DNA for the CDR3: TGTGCCAGTAGTTTAACCGGGACAGTCTCCTATAATTCACCCCTCCACTTT. It specifies CASSLTGTVSYNSPLHF.

This rearrangement joins TRBV5-1 to TRBJ1-5; unclear D gene. Germline assignment: CDR1 SGHRS and CDR2 YFSETQ. V was pared by 0 bases and J by 7 bases, with 8 bases between. This CDR3 has 13 residues. The CDR3 DNA reads as TGCGCCAGCAGCTTGGCGGGGAGGCAGCCCCAGCATTTT. This encodes CASSLAGRQPQHF.

The chain has TRBV7-8 and TRBJ1-6; D is possibly TRBD1 (6 bases). There are 15 residues in the CDR3. Trimming stripped 5 bases from V and 9 bases from J, with 17 bases between. Germline values: CDR1 SGHVS, CDR2 FQNEAQ. CDR3 in DNA: TGTGCCAGCAGCCCATTAACAGGGATAGGTTCACCCCTCCACTTT. Translating it yields CASSPLTGIGSPLHF.

This chain joins TRBV15 and TRBJ2-3; 7 positions agree with TRBD2. The CDR3 is made up of 15 amino acids. V lost 8 bases to trimming and J lost 8 bases; unmatched junction nucleotides: 16. Germline lookup yields CDR1 LNHNV and CDR2 YYDKDF (reference sequence). The CDR3 spells CATYSPGGGWGTQYF. CDR3 nucleotide sequence: TGTGCCACCTACTCACCAGGCGGGGGATGGGGTACGCAGTATTTT.

The chain combines TRBV6-2 or TRBV6-3 with TRBJ1-5; 9 bases are a match to TRBD1. Trimming at V came to 5 bases and at J to 0 bases, leaving 2 bases not matched to a gene. CDR3 length: 15 residues. CDR1 is MNHEY and CDR2 is SVGEGT in the germline V gene. The chain's CDR3 is CASSRTGASNQPQHF. The CDR3 region has the DNA TGTGCCAGCAGTAGGACAGGGGCTAGCAATCAGCCCCAGCATTTT.

V usage is TRBV12-3 or TRBV12-4 and J usage is TRBJ1-2, with 10 bases aligning to TRBD1. The CDR3 consists of 13 residues. The ends lost 6 bases at V and 7 bases at J; junction bases unmatched: 5. DNA for the CDR3: TGTGCCAGCAGGACGACAGGGGGCGGTGGCTACACCTTC. Its translation is CASRTTGGGGYTF.

V gene TRBV6-4 combines with J gene TRBJ1-2; 8 bases align to TRBD1. CDR3 length: 14 residues. Germline V gives CDR1 MRHNA, CDR2 SNTAGT. V lost 0 bases to trimming and J lost 6 bases; unmatched junction nucleotides: 3. Written as DNA, the CDR3 is TGTGCCAGCAGTGACTCATACAGGGGGGATGGCTACACCTTC. Translation: CASSDSYRGDGYTF.

The chain recombines TRBV19 with TRBJ2-1, with D unresolved. CDR1 and CDR2 (germline): LNHDA, SQIVND (reference sequence). Trimming took 7 bases from V and 9 from J, leaving 19 bases between them. The CDR3 has 14 amino acids. This CDR3 reads CASMHPLGVGEQFF. The CDR3 bases are TGTGCCAGTATGCACCCCTTAGGAGTTGGTGAGCAGTTCTTC.

This chain joins TRBV6-6 and TRBJ2-3; 11 bases fit TRBD2. Trimming took 7 bases from V and 4 from J; bases not matched to a gene: 7. Per germline, CDR1 MNHNY and CDR2 SVGAGI (reference sequence). The CDR3 consists of 15 residues. CDR3 amino acids: CASTISGGAADTQYF. For the CDR3, the DNA is TGTGCCAGCACCATTAGCGGGGGGGCGGCAGATACGCAGTATTTT.

The V gene is TRBV19, the J gene TRBJ1-2; D not certain. The CDR3 is 15 amino acids. V was clipped by 5 bases and J by 4 bases, with 17 bases between them. CDR1 LNHDA and CDR2 SQIVND come from the germline V gene (reference sequence). CDR3 loop: CASSLPVRGLYGYTF. The CDR3, as DNA: TGTGCCAGTAGTCTACCAGTCCGGGGTCTCTATGGCTACACCTTC.

This chain joins TRBV28 and TRBJ2-7, with D hard to call. Germline lookup yields CDR1 MDHEN and CDR2 SYDVKM. CDR3 length: 13 residues. V was pared by 3 bases and J by 3 bases, with 9 bases between. The DNA for the CDR3 is TGTGCCAGCAGTTTGGGCAGAAACTACGAGCAGTACTTC. It yields the protein CASSLGRNYEQYF.

The V and J genes are TRBV11-2 and TRBJ2-7; the D gene is possibly TRBD2 (7 bases). The germline gives CDR1 SGHAT, CDR2 FQNNGV. V was shortened by 3 bases and J by 6 bases, with 18 bases between the two germline ends. The CDR3 is 15 amino acids. CDR3 region: CASSFGGRSWGEQYF. The CDR3 DNA reads as TGTGCCAGCAGCTTCGGGGGGCGATCCTGGGGCGAGCAGTACTTC.

This chain joins TRBV5-8 and TRBJ1-5, with D possibly being TRBD1 (5 bases). Germline V gene lookup returns CDR1 SGHTS and CDR2 YDEGEE. Trimming cost V 7 bases and J 6 bases, with 14 bases left between them. There are 13 residues in the CDR3. The CDR3 is CASRGTLTQPQHF. The CDR3 coding sequence is TGTGCCAGCCGTGGGACTTTGACTCAGCCCCAGCATTTT.

J is TRBJ2-3 and V is TRBV28, with a possible D match to TRBD2 (6 bases). CDR1 and CDR2 from the germline V gene are MDHEN and SYDVKM. V shed 6 bases and J shed 10 bases, with 23 bases lying between them. This CDR3 comprises 15 residues. In nucleotides, the CDR3 is TGTGCCAGCAGCATAGCGGCTTCGGGGTTTCCGGCGCAGTATTTT. It translates to CASSIAASGFPAQYF.

V is TRBV5-1 and J is TRBJ1-1; D possibly corresponds to TRBD1 (5 bases). Germline assignment: CDR1 SGHRS and CDR2 YFSETQ. CDR3 length: 16 amino acids. Trimming pared 1 base from V and 1 base from J, leaving 14 bases between. This chain's CDR3 is CASSLTAVTANTEAFF. The CDR3 nucleotides are TGCGCCAGCAGCTTGACGGCAGTGACAGCGAACACTGAAGCTTTCTTT. The full variable domain, in which reference TRBV5-1 and TRBJ1-1 provide the parts outside the CDR3, is KAGVTQTPRYLIKTRGQQVTLSCSPISGHRSVSWYQQTPGQGLQFLFEYFSETQRNKGNFPGRFSGRQFSNSRSEMNVSTLELGDSALYLCASSLTAVTANTEAFFGQGTRLTVV.

This rearrangement joins TRBV5-5 to TRBJ2-7, with D unresolved. The CDR3 totals 14 residues. Germline values: CDR1 SGHKS, CDR2 YYEKEE (reference sequence). The ends were cut back, 0 bases at V and 6 bases at J, with 13 bases in the middle. In nucleotides, the CDR3 is TGTGCCAGCAGCTTGGTGGGCAGCATATCCGAGCAGTACGTC. Translation gives CASSLVGSISEQYV.

This clone was counted a single time. The gene calls are TRBV5-1 and TRBJ2-5; D perhaps matches TRBD2 (5 bases). V was pared by 0 bases and J by 3 bases, with 9 bases between. The CDR3 is 14 residues long. Germline V gene sequence: CDR1 SGHRS, CDR2 YFSETQ. The chain's CDR3 is CASSLAGEEETQYF. The CDR3 bases are TGCGCCAGCAGCTTGGCCGGGGAAGAAGAGACCCAGTACTTC.

This clone occurred once. The rearrangement joins TRBV5-1 to TRBJ2-2; 9 bases are a match to TRBD1. V lost 4 bases, J lost 6 bases, and 7 bases stayed unmatched. The germline CDR1 and CDR2 sequences are SGHRS and YFSETQ. The CDR3 runs 15 residues. CDR3 loop: CASSTLRDRAGELFF. Here the CDR3 DNA reads TGCGCCAGCAGCACCCTCCGGGACAGGGCCGGGGAGCTGTTTTTT.

The chain couples TRBV19 to TRBJ1-1; tentative D call: TRBD1 (5 bases). The germline CDR1 and CDR2 sequences are LNHDA and SQIVND (reference sequence). V was trimmed by 9 bases and J by 0 bases, leaving 8 bases between them. The CDR3 has 12 residues. The CDR3 sequence: CASGHMNTEAFF. CDR3 coding DNA: TGTGCCAGCGGACATATGAACACTGAAGCTTTCTTT. The variable domain in full, completed from reference TRBV19 and TRBJ1-1, reads DGGITQSPKYLFRKEGQNVTLSCEQNLNHDAMYWYRQDPGQGLRLIYYSQIVNDFQKGDIAEGYSVSREKKESFPLTVTSAQKNPTAFYLCASGHMNTEAFFGQGTRLTVV.

This clone was seen a handful of times. V gene TRBV5-6 combines with J gene TRBJ1-1; 11 bases are a match to TRBD1. The length of the CDR3 is 16 residues. Germline V gives CDR1 SGHDT, CDR2 YYEEEE. With 4 bases clipped from V and 2 bases from J, the junction kept 7 bases outside the gene matches. The CDR3 region has the DNA TGTGCCAGCAGCCCGGGACAGGGGGTTTATAACACTGAAGCTTTCTTT. Translation gives CASSPGQGVYNTEAFF.

This chain joins TRBV25-1 and TRBJ2-5, with 7 bases matching TRBD1. V lost 1 base and J lost 2; bases outside the gene matches: 4. CDR3 length: 15 amino acids. CDR1 and CDR2 from the germline V gene are MGHDK and SYGVNS. The CDR3 here is CASSEFGRGQETQYF. In DNA, the CDR3 is TGTGCCAGCAGTGAATTTGGCAGGGGGCAAGAGACCCAGTACTTC.

The chain carries TRBV29-1 and TRBJ1-4; D ambiguous. Between the trimmed V and J ends, which lost 4 bases and 8 bases, there was a span of 5 bases. Germline values: CDR1 SQVTM, CDR2 ANQGSEA. The CDR3 sequence is 10 residues long. This CDR3 reads CSVGGEKLFF. The CDR3 DNA is TGCAGCGTTGGAGGGGAAAAACTGTTTTTT.